This TCR beta chain was profiled in a study of T cell responses to AZD1222 COVID-19 vaccine. Clones were read by immunoSEQ multiplex PCR, and TCRdb kept only the in-frame ones, dropping some. The sample has about 99,000 clones, about 89% seen once; the top ten hold approximately 3%. This clone has a count of ten or more. The CDR3 extends over 19 amino acids. V was pared by 4 bases and J by 2 bases, with 16 bases of the junction left unmatched. Germline CDR1 MDHEN, CDR2 SYDVKM. The rearrangement uses TRBV28 and TRBJ2-3; 9 bases match TRBD1. The specimen comprised peripheral blood, sampled 28 days after the second dose of the MenACWY control vaccine. This receptor was identified in an adult who received the MenACWY meningococcal vaccine as a control. DNA for the CDR3: TGTGCCAGCAGTTCGTACCCCGGTTCGGGACAGGGTTACACAGATACGCAGTATTTT. It encodes CASSSYPGSGQGYTDTQYF.